This T cell receptor beta chain is drawn from a study of identical twins. Findings and caveats of the study: Zero-insertion analyses could be partly confounded by invariant MAIT and iNKT cells. Researchers reported weaker excess twin sharing in beta out-of-frame sequences. In drawing conclusions, the study used cross-sectional statistical analysis and did not follow the same donors.

This clonotype was counted between two and nine times. Its target is not known. One entry per CDR3 protein, called by TCRdb with MiXCR from the 5' RACE reads. Here the sample spans 700,000 to 950,000 distinct CDR3 sequences, roughly an eighth being singletons. These data are also associated with another study on yellow fever vaccine responses in identical twins.

Sequenced material: PBMCs. This TCR derives from a woman aged 18-29 years in good health.

As DNA, the CDR3 is TGTGCCACCGCAACGGACAGAGATTCACCCCTCCACTTT. Translation gives CATATDRDSPLHF. The J gene is TRBJ1-6, the V gene TRBV10-3; tentative D call: TRBD1 (6 bases). V lost 10 bases and J lost 8, with 15 bases in between. This CDR3 has 13 amino acids. Per germline, CDR1 ENHRY and CDR2 SYGVKD.